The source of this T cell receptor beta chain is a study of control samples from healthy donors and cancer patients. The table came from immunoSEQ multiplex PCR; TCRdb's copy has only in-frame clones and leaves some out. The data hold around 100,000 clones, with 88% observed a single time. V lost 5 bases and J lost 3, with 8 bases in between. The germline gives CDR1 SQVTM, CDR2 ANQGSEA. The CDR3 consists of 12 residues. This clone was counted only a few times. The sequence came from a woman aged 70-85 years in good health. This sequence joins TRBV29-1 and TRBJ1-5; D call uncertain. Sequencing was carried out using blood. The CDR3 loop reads CSVSGANQPQHF. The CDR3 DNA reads TGCAGCGTTTCAGGCGCCAATCAGCCCCAGCATTTT. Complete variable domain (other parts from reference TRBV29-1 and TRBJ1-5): SAVISQKPSRDICQRGTSLTIQCQVDSQVTMMFWYRQQPGQSLTLIATANQGSEATYESGFVIDKFPISRPNLTFSTLTVSNMSPEDSSIYLCSVSGANQPQHFGDGTRLSIL.